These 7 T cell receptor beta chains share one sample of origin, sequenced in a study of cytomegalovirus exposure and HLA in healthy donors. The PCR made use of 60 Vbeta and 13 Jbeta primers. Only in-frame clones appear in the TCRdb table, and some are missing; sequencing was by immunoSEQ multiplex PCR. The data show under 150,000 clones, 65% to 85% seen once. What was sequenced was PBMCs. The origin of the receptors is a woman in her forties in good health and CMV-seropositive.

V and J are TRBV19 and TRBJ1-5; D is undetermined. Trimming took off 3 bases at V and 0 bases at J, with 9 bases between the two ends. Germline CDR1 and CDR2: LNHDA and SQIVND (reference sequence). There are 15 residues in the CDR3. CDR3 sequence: CASSMAQTSNQPQHF. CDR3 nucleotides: TGTGCCAGTAGTATGGCACAGACTAGCAATCAGCCCCAGCATTTT.

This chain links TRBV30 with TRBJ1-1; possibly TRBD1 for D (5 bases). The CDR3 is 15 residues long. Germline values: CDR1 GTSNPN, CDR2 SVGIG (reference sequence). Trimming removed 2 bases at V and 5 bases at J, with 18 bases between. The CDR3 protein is CAWSSGSGGRTEAFF. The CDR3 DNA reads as TGTGCCTGGAGTAGCGGATCGGGGGGAAGGACTGAAGCTTTCTTT.

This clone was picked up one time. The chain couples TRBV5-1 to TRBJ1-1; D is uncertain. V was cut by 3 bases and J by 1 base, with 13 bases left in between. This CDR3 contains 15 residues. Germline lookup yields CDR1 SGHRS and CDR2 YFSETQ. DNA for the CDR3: TGCGCCAGCAGCTGGACTGGCGGTTCGAACACTGAAGCTTTCTTT. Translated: CASSWTGGSNTEAFF.

Here the CDR3 reads CAWSGQGQETQYF. In DNA, the CDR3 is TGTGCCTGGAGCGGACAGGGGCAAGAGACCCAGTACTTC. V is TRBV30 and J is TRBJ2-5; 9 bases are a match to TRBD1. Trimming took 3 bases from V and 2 from J; bases not matched to a gene: 1. This CDR3 is built from 13 residues. The germline V gene encodes CDR1 GTSNPN and CDR2 SVGIG (reference sequence).

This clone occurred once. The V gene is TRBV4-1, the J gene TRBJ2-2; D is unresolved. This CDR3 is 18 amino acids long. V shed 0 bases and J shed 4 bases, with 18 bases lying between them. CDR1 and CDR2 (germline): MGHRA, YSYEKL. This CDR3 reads CASSQDEDLYVSTGELFF. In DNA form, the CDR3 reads TGCGCCAGCAGCCAAGACGAGGATTTATATGTAAGCACCGGGGAGCTGTTTTTT.

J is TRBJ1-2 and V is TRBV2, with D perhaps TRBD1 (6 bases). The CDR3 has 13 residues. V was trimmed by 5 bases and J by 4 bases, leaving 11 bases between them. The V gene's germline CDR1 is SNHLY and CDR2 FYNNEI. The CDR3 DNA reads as TGTGCCAGCAGTAACAGGGAAATCTATGGCTACACCTTC. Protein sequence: CASSNREIYGYTF.

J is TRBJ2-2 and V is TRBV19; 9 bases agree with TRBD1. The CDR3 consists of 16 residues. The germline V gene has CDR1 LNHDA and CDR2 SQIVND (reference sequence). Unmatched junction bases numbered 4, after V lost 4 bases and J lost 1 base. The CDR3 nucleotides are TGTGCCAGTAGTAAGGGGGACAGGGTGAACACCGGGGAGCTGTTTTTT. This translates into CASSKGDRVNTGELFF.